This record concerns one T cell receptor beta chain sequence. Profiled with immunoSEQ multiplex PCR; TCRdb holds only in-frame clones, not every one. The sample consists of almost 7,000 clones, roughly 80% of them appearing once. This sample stems from a study of follicular helper T cells after annual influenza vaccination. The length of the CDR3 is 14 residues. Germline V gene lookup returns CDR1 LNHDA and CDR2 SQIVND (reference sequence). V lost 5 bases, J lost 6 bases, and 9 bases stayed unmatched. Time point noted: 2015-2016 season, 7 days after influenza vaccination. The sequence was obtained from an adult who received the influenza vaccine. The chain is built from TRBV19 and TRBJ2-7; TRBD1 aligns across 8 bases. The sequences come from CXCR5- memory CD4+ T cells sorted from blood, collected 7 days after influenza vaccination. The CDR3 here is CASSARGLGLEQYF. The CDR3 bases are TGTGCCAGTAGTGCCAGGGGGCTCGGTCTCGAGCAGTACTTC.